These T cell receptor beta chains were read from a single sample in a study of cytomegalovirus exposure and HLA in healthy donors. Here immunoSEQ multiplex PCR was the method, and the copy in TCRdb shows in-frame clones only, minus some. The profile shows 200,000 to 250,000 clones, 85% to 90% of them singletons. Sequencing used PBMCs. Source of these receptors: a human donor in good health. The conserved cysteine and the conserved F or W are not part of the CDR3 here. Size is omitted from some rows. Given values are once, few, many or a class for expanded clones.

abundance,v_gene,CDR3aa
few,TRBV29-1,IGASENTGELF
.,TRBV11-2,ASSFERTGRQL
.,TRBV9,ASSARQLNTGELF
.,TRBV7-9,ASSPTGYEQY
once,TRBV5-1,ASSLSGLGQGSEQY
.,TRBV5-4,ASSDPGTGGYEQY
.,TRBV12-5,ASATSAGDYEQY
few,TRBV19,ASSDRNTGELF
.,TRBV30,AWSVKGAGDNEQF
.,TRBV5-1,ASSFTRGEQY
.,TRBV2,ASRGQVARQY